This T cell receptor (beta chain) was recovered during a study of blood T cell repertoires in COVID-19. At the level of the study: From the United States, Italy and Spain came samples of acute and convalescent COVID-19. Sources were T cells, B-cell-depleted T cells, or PBMCs; the material itself was cDNA or gDNA.

J was trimmed by 0 bases and V by 3 bases; bases with no gene match: 11. Germline loops: CDR1 LNHDA, CDR2 SQIVND (reference sequence). The CDR3 extends over 19 amino acids. Authors' analysis steps: For nucleated cells, counts were estimated from reference gene primer amplification. The table came from immunoSEQ multiplex PCR; TCRdb's copy has only in-frame clones and leaves some out. V, J and clone size reflect that table, while D and trimming were determined from the DNA. The sample holds more than 100,000 clones, 84% seen once. The rearrangement joins TRBV19 to TRBJ1-5, with 10 bases aligning to TRBD1. The receptor was isolated from a human donor in a cohort sampled during active COVID-19. Specimen: peripheral blood. The CDR3 reads CASSMGGQGTTYSNQPQHF. In DNA, the CDR3 is TGTGCCAGTAGTATGGGGGGACAGGGGACGACTTATAGCAATCAGCCCCAGCATTTT.